What follows is one T cell receptor (beta chain) and its context. Its specificity is not known. The record originates from a study of cytomegalovirus exposure and HLA in healthy donors. Across the whole study: The approximately 120 validation repertoires were reported in a later analysis to have been generated on the same platform as the approximately 700 first-cohort repertoires.

Study-level findings and limits: Many donors shared some public TCRs, even though most TCR sequences were rare.

The donors were part of the roughly 130-subject validation cohort, which stood apart from the approximately 670-subject first cohort. The protocol was immunoSEQ multiplex PCR, while the TCRdb copy is restricted to in-frame clones and leaves out a portion. The sample includes 120,000 to 150,000 clones, approximately 85% of them seen just once. This receptor was identified in a woman in her 30s in good health and CMV-seronegative. The sample comprised PBMCs.

CDR3 in DNA: TGTGCCAGCAGCACAGGGGCGGGTCAGCCCCAGCATTTT. It yields the protein CASSTGAGQPQHF. The gene calls are TRBV7-3 and TRBJ1-5, with TRBD1 matching 7 bases. The CDR3 length is 13 residues. Germline lookup yields CDR1 SGHTA and CDR2 FQGTGA. Trimming removed 5 bases from V and 6 bases from J; junction bases left unmatched: 4.